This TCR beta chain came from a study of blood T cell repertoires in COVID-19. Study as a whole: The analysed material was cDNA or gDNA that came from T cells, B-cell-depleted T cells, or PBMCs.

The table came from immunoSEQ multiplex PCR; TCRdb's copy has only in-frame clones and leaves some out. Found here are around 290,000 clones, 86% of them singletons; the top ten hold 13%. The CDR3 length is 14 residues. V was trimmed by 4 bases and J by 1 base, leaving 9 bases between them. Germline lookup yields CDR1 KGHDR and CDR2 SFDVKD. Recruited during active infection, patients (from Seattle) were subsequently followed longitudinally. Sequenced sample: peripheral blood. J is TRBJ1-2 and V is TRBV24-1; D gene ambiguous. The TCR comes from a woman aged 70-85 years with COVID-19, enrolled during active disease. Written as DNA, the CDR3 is TGTGCCACCAGTGACTTAAGTAGTAACTATGGCTACACCTTC. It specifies CATSDLSSNYGYTF.